This is a list of T cell receptor beta chains from one sample in a study of blood T cells in healthy people across ages. TCRdb re-called the 5' RACE reads through MiXCR, storing one row per CDR3 protein. The sample gives some 1.6 million distinct CDR3 sequences, about 31% of which show up once; over 9% is in the top ten. Sequenced: blood. These receptors were collected from a woman aged 25 to 45 in good health. CDR3s include the opening cysteine and the closing phenylalanine or tryptophan. D genes are given only for firm matches. Size values are once, few and many counts, or a class for expanded clones, and some rows have none.

d_gene,v_gene,abundance,j_gene,CDR3aa,CDR3nt
-,TRBV10-3,-,TRBJ2-1,CAITGENNNEQFF,TGTGCCATCACGGGGGAAAATAACAATGAGCAGTTCTTC
-,TRBV5-5,-,TRBJ1-1,CASSLITEAFF,TGTGCCAGCAGCTTGATAACTGAAGCTTTCTTT
-,TRBV25-1,-,TRBJ2-7,CASSLGGAGPYF,TGTGCCAGCAGTCTAGGGGGGGCAGGGCCGTACTTC
-,TRBV2,-,TRBJ2-7,CASSVARRDEQYF,TGTGCCAGCAGTGTTGCTAGGCGGGACGAGCAGTACTTC
TRBD2,TRBV28,-,TRBJ2-3,CASSFLSGRGTDTQYF,TGTGCCAGCAGTTTTTTAAGCGGGAGGGGCACAGATACGCAGTATTTT
-,TRBV4-1,few,TRBJ1-1,CASSQGYLFQGTEAFF,TGCGCCAGCAGCCAAGGCTACCTTTTTCAGGGGACTGAAGCTTTCTTT
-,TRBV29-1,few,TRBJ2-1,CSGGDPVQTGRFF,TGCAGCGGGGGGGATCCGGTTCAGACAGGGAGGTTCTTC
-,TRBV6-1,-,TRBJ2-1,CASSEAPFSYNEQFF,TGTGCCAGCAGTGAAGCGCCCTTCTCCTACAATGAGCAGTTCTTC
-,TRBV30,-,TRBJ2-3,CAWSRSDTQYF,TGTGCCTGGAGTCGGTCGGATACGCAGTATTTT
TRBD2,TRBV12-3/TRBV12-4,-,TRBJ2-7,CARLGLAGGPIVYEQYF,TGTGCCAGACTGGGACTAGCGGGGGGTCCTATTGTGTACGAGCAGTACTTC
-,TRBV7-9,many,TRBJ1-5,CASSHQPQHF,TGTGCCAGCAGCCACCAGCCCCAGCATTTT
TRBD1,TRBV4-1,-,TRBJ1-3,CASSQDRTGSEHSGNTIYF,TGCGCCAGCAGCCAAGATAGGACAGGGAGTGAACACTCTGGAAACACCATATATTTT
-,TRBV5-1,few,TRBJ2-2,CASRPGSGELFF,TGCGCCAGCCGACCGGGCTCCGGGGAGCTGTTTTTT
TRBD1,TRBV20-1,few,TRBJ2-7,CSASWGQSINEQYF,TGCAGTGCCAGTTGGGGACAGAGCATTAACGAGCAGTACTTC
-,TRBV7-2,-,TRBJ2-2,CASSLSDIAGELFF,TGTGCCAGCAGCTTGTCCGACATTGCCGGGGAGCTGTTTTTT
-,TRBV12-3/TRBV12-4,-,TRBJ2-1,CASSGPRDNQASYNEQFF,TGTGCCAGCAGCGGACCGCGGGACAACCAAGCCTCCTACAATGAGCAGTTCTTC
TRBD1,TRBV20-1,few,TRBJ2-1,CSAEGASTYNEQFF,TGCAGTGCCGAGGGGGCCTCAACCTACAATGAGCAGTTCTTC
TRBD2,TRBV7-2,-,TRBJ2-1,CASSLVKASGRMNNEQFF,TGTGCCAGCAGCTTAGTAAAGGCTAGCGGGAGGATGAACAATGAGCAGTTCTTC
-,TRBV3-1,-,TRBJ2-7,CASSPDGGTYEQYF,TGTGCCAGCAGCCCGGACGGCGGGACCTACGAGCAGTACTTC
-,TRBV7-9,-,TRBJ2-3,CASSFGGEGGDTQYF,TGTGCCAGCAGCTTTGGCGGGGAAGGGGGAGATACGCAGTATTTT
TRBD2,TRBV5-1,-,TRBJ2-1,CASSLDLAGGRLHNEQFF,TGCGCCAGCAGCTTGGATCTAGCGGGAGGTCGTCTTCACAATGAGCAGTTCTTC
-,TRBV12-3/TRBV12-4,-,TRBJ1-5,CAGRNQRGNQPQHF,TGTGCCGGCAGAAATCAGAGAGGCAATCAGCCCCAGCATTTT